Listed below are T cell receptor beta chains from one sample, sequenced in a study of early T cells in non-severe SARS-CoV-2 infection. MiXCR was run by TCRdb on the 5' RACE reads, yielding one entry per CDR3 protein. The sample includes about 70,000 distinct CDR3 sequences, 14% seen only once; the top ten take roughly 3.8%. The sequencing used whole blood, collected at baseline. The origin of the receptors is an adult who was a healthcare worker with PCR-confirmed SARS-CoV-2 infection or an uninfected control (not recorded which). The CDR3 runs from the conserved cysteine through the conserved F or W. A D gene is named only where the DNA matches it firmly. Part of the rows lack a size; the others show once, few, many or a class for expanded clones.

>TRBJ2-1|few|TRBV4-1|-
CASSQVAETPTGEQFF
TGCGCCAGCAGCCAAGTGGCGGAGACCCCAACGGGTGAGCAGTTCTTC
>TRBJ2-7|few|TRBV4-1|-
CASSQGEGSTYEQYF
TGCGCCAGCAGCCAAGGCGAAGGGTCGACCTACGAGCAGTACTTC
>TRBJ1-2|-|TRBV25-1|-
CASSGRQASYGYTF
TGTGCCAGCAGTGGACGACAGGCGTCCTATGGCTACACCTTC
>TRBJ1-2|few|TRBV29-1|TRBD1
CSVTTPGGYGYTF
TGCAGCGTTACCACTCCAGGGGGCTATGGCTACACCTTC
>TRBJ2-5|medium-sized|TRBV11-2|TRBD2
CASSPGLAGLETQYF
TGTGCCAGCAGCCCGGGACTAGCGGGTCTAGAGACCCAGTACTTC
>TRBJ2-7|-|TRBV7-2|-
CASSHLVPGEQYF
TGTGCCAGCAGCCATCTTGTCCCGGGGGAGCAGTACTTC
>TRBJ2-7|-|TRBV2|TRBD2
CASSGGELAVPREQYF
TGTGCCAGCAGTGGAGGAGAACTAGCGGTCCCTCGCGAGCAGTACTTC
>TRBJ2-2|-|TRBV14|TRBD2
CASSQILAGTGELFF
TGTGCCAGCAGCCAAATCCTAGCGGGAACCGGGGAGCTGTTTTTT
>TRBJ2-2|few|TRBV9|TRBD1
CASSPGQENTGELFF
TGTGCCAGCAGCCCGGGACAGGAGAACACCGGGGAGCTGTTTTTT
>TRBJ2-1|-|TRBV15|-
CATSRATHNEQFF
TGTGCCACCAGCAGGGCAACCCACAATGAGCAGTTCTTC
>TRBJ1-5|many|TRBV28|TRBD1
CASSSGTGLTSNQPQHF
TGTGCCAGCAGCTCCGGGACAGGGTTGACAAGCAATCAGCCCCAGCATTTT
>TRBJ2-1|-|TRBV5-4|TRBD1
CASSHDGQGYNEQFF
TGTGCCAGCAGCCACGATGGACAGGGGTACAATGAGCAGTTCTTC
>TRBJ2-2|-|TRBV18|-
CASSPSSKELFF
TGTGCCAGCTCACCATCCAGTAAGGAGCTGTTTTTT
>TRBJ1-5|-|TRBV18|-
CASSQGINQPQHF
TGTGCCAGCTCACAGGGGATCAATCAGCCCCAGCATTTT
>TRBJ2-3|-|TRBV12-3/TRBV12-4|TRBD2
CASSPLGDRLARADTQYF
TGTGCCAGCAGCCCTCTGGGAGATCGACTAGCTCGCGCAGATACGCAGTATTTT
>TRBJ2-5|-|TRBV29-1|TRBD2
CSVDSSGREETQYF
TGCAGCGTTGACTCTAGCGGGAGGGAAGAGACCCAGTACTTC
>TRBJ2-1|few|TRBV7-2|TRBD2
CASSLAASGRLEQFF
TGTGCCAGCAGCTTAGCGGCTAGCGGGAGACTTGAGCAGTTCTTC
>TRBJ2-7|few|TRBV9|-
CASSRRDGEQYF
TGTGCCAGCAGCAGACGGGACGGTGAGCAGTACTTC
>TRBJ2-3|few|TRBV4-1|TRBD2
CASSLLAGASTDTQYF
TGCGCCAGCAGCCTCCTAGCGGGAGCTAGCACAGATACGCAGTATTTT
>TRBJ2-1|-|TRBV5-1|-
CASSLDMTGPNEQFF
TGCGCCAGCAGCTTGGATATGACAGGACCTAATGAGCAGTTCTTC
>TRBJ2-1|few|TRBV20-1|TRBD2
CSARSLSGGTYNEQFF
TGCAGTGCTAGATCCCTTAGCGGGGGTACCTACAATGAGCAGTTCTTC
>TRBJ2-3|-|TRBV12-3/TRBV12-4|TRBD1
CASRLGGGDTQYF
TGTGCCAGCAGGTTAGGGGGCGGAGATACGCAGTATTTT
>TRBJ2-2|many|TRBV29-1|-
CSVLWDPNTGELFF
TGCAGCGTTTTATGGGACCCGAACACCGGGGAGCTGTTTTTT
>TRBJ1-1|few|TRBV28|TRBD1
CASSLGGTGNTEAFF
TGTGCCAGCAGTTTGGGAGGGACAGGGAACACTGAAGCTTTCTTT
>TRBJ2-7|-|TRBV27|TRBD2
CASRGTSGSVRYF
TGTGCCAGCAGGGGGACTAGCGGGAGCGTCAGGTACTTC
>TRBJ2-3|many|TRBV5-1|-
CASSLGARQGRTDTQYF
TGCGCCAGCAGCTTGGGGGCCCGGCAGGGGCGTACAGATACGCAGTATTTT
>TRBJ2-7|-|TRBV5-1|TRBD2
CASSLAPSSGSGYEQYF
TGCGCCAGCAGCTTGGCCCCCTCTAGCGGGAGTGGGTACGAGCAGTACTTC
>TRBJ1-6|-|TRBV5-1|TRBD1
CASSLDTGGVNSPLHF
TGCGCCAGCAGCTTGGATACAGGGGGTGTTAATTCACCCCTCCACTTT
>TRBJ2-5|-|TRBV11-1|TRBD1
CASSPVETGLETQYF
TGTGCCAGCAGCCCCGTTGAGACAGGGTTGGAGACCCAGTACTTC
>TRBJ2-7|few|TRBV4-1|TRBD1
CASSQEQGRGREQYF
TGCGCCAGCAGCCAAGAACAGGGCAGGGGGCGAGAGCAGTACTTC
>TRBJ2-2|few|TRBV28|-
CASSLREPGELFF
TGTGCCAGCAGTTTAAGAGAGCCCGGGGAGCTGTTTTTT
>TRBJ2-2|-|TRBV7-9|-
CATLKGNPNTGELFF
TGTGCCACCTTAAAGGGTAATCCGAACACCGGGGAGCTGTTTTTT
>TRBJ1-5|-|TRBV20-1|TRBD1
CSARTGGYSNQPQHF
TGCAGTGCCAGGACAGGAGGCTATAGCAATCAGCCCCAGCATTTT
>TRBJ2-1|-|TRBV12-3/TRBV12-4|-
CASSPGTEQFF
TGTGCCAGCAGTCCAGGGACCGAGCAGTTCTTC
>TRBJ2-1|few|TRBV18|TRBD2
CASSPGTSDVGEQFF
TGTGCCAGCTCACCGGGGACTAGCGATGTGGGTGAGCAGTTCTTC
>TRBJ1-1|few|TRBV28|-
CASSSRPGVGVRTEAFF
TGTGCCAGCAGTTCTCGGCCAGGGGTGGGCGTGAGGACTGAAGCTTTCTTT
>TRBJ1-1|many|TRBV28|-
CASSNSGVWEAFF
TGTGCCAGCAGCAATTCGGGGGTGTGGGAAGCTTTCTTT
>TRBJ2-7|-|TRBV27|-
CASSLLGKSYEQYF
TGTGCCAGCAGTTTGCTCGGGAAGTCCTACGAGCAGTACTTC
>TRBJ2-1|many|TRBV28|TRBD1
CASRGQAHNEQFF
TGTGCCAGCAGGGGACAGGCTCACAATGAGCAGTTCTTC
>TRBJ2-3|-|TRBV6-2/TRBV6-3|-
CASSYDPAGRTDTQYF
TGTGCCAGCAGTTACGACCCTGCAGGCCGCACAGATACGCAGTATTTT
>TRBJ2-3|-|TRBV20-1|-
CSAKVGLESTDTQYF
TGCAGTGCTAAGGTGGGGCTAGAGAGCACAGATACGCAGTATTTT
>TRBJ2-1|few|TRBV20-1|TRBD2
CSASPSGRDPYNEQFF
TGCAGTGCTAGCCCAAGCGGGAGGGACCCCTACAATGAGCAGTTCTTC
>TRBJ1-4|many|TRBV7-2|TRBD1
CASSPPGTGNEKLFF
TGTGCCAGCAGCCCCCCCGGGACAGGGAATGAAAAACTGTTTTTT
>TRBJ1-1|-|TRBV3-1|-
CASSQGIRMNTEAFF
TGTGCCAGCAGCCAAGGTATCAGGATGAACACTGAAGCTTTCTTT
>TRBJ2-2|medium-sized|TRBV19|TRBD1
CASSIQTGSTGELFF
TGTGCCAGTAGTATCCAGACAGGGAGCACCGGGGAGCTGTTTTTT
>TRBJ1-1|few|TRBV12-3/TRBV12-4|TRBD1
CASIGTGNTEAFF
TGTGCCAGCATCGGGACAGGGAACACTGAAGCTTTCTTT
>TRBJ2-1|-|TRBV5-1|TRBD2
CASSPKRGAYNEQFF
TGCGCCAGCAGCCCCAAGCGGGGGGCCTACAATGAGCAGTTCTTC
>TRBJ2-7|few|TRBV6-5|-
CASSPPGAPGQYF
TGTGCCAGCAGTCCTCCTGGGGCCCCCGGGCAGTACTTC
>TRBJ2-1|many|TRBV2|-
CASSVGRDEQFF
TGTGCCAGCAGCGTGGGGCGGGATGAGCAGTTCTTC
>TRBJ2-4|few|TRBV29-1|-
CSVVRPGLAKNIQYF
TGCAGCGTTGTACGACCCGGATTAGCCAAAAACATTCAGTACTTC
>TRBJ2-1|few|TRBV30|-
CAWSAAALSRYNEQFF
TGTGCCTGGAGCGCCGCGGCCCTAAGTAGGTACAATGAGCAGTTCTTC
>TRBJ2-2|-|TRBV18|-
CASSPMLSDTGELFF
TGTGCCAGCTCACCGATGCTATCGGACACCGGGGAGCTGTTTTTT